One sample yielded the 3 T cell receptor beta chains listed below, sequenced in a study of shared clonotypes between healthy human individuals. Measured with immunoSEQ multiplex PCR; TCRdb has only the in-frame clones, and not every one. The table shows 470,000 or so clones, with 78% occurring only once. Sequencing was done on a sample of PBMCs. The receptors were sampled from a woman between 40 and 50 years old in good health. Some clones in this sample may be carry-over from other donors' samples.

This chain links TRBV5-6 with TRBJ1-2, with a possible D match to TRBD1 (6 bases). V was clipped by 4 bases and J by 2 bases, with 9 bases between them. The CDR3 runs to 13 residues. Germline lookup yields CDR1 SGHDT and CDR2 YYEEEE. The CDR3 DNA is TGTGCCAGCAGCCAACAGGGAAACTATGGCTACACCTTC. As protein: CASSQQGNYGYTF.

The gene calls are TRBV2 and TRBJ1-2; D is possibly TRBD1 (5 bases). CDR1 is SNHLY and CDR2 is FYNNEI in the germline V gene. The CDR3 spans 17 residues. Deletions cut 0 bases from V and 2 bases from J, with 16 bases between. The CDR3 DNA reads TGTGCCAGCAGTGAAGCGGGCGCCCAGACAGCCAACTATGGCTACACCTTC. This gives the protein CASSEAGAQTANYGYTF.

This clone was observed once. The chain carries TRBV30 and TRBJ2-7; D uncertain. The V end was cut by 2 bases, the J end by 0 bases, with 8 bases between. Germline V CDR1 and CDR2: GTSNPN, SVGIG (reference sequence). This CDR3 is built from 13 residues. CDR3 nucleotide sequence: TGTGCCTGGAGTCCCGAGAGCTCCTACGAGCAGTACTTC. This translates into CAWSPESSYEQYF.